Following are 7 T cell receptor beta chains from one sample sequenced in a study of blood T cell repertoires in COVID-19. This table comes from immunoSEQ multiplex PCR, and its TCRdb copy is limited to in-frame clones, with some not included. Altogether about 110,000 clones are present, approximately 84% being singletons, with the ten largest covering approximately 1.5%. Source material: peripheral blood. These receptors were taken from a man aged 40-49 years with acute or convalescent COVID-19.

This clone was counted between two and nine times. V and J are TRBV7-9 and TRBJ2-7; 7 bases are a match to TRBD1. Germline-derived CDR1 and CDR2 are SEHNR and FQNEAQ (reference sequence). The CDR3 extends over 13 amino acids. V lost 5 bases and J lost 6; bases outside the gene matches: 7. The CDR3 sequence is CASSGYTGAEQYF. Here the CDR3 DNA reads TGTGCCAGCAGCGGCTACACAGGGGCCGAGCAGTACTTC. Full variable domain (outside the CDR3, taken from reference TRBV7-9 and TRBJ2-7): DTGVSQNPRHKITKRGQNVTFRCDPISEHNRLYWYRQTLGQGPEFLTYFQNEAQLEKSRLLSDRFSAERPKGSFSTLEIQRTEQGDSAMYLCASSGYTGAEQYFGPGTRLTVT.

The chain couples TRBV19 to TRBJ2-6; 7 nucleotides align to TRBD1. The CDR3 is 15 residues long. The germline CDR1 and CDR2 sequences are LNHDA and SQIVND (reference sequence). Trimming cost V 5 bases and J 11 bases; bases outside gene matches: 12. CDR3: CASSPPGQPPYVLTF. The CDR3 DNA follows: TGTGCCAGTAGTCCTCCGGGACAGCCGCCGTACGTCCTGACTTTC.

The V gene is TRBV4-1, the J gene TRBJ2-2, with D uncertain. The CDR3 loop spans 13 amino acids. Germline V gene data show CDR1 as MGHRA and CDR2 as YSYEKL. Trimming removed 1 base from V and 6 bases from J, with 6 bases in between. CDR3 loop: CASSQAMAGELFF. The CDR3 DNA reads as TGCGCCAGCAGCCAAGCTATGGCCGGGGAGCTGTTTTTT.

The gene calls are TRBV5-4 and TRBJ2-7, with D possibly matching TRBD1 (6 bases). This CDR3 has 17 residues. CDR1 and CDR2 (germline): SGHNT, YYREEE (reference sequence). The V gene lost 1 base and the J gene lost 0 bases, with 17 bases spanning the gap. CDR3 loop: CASSLPRALTGSYEQYF. The CDR3 DNA reads TGTGCCAGCAGCTTGCCTCGGGCCTTGACAGGCTCCTACGAGCAGTACTTC.

Details on this clone: At one of its ends the junction is not consistent with the germline gene, which may arise from a read error. The chain uses TRBV28 and TRBJ2-3; 8 positions match TRBD2. The CDR3 is 15 amino acids. The V gene's germline CDR1 is MDHEN and CDR2 SYDVKM. CDR3 sequence reads: CACRSGGPGTDTQYF. The CDR3 DNA is TGTGCCTGCAGGTCGGGAGGGCCGGGAACAGATACGCAGTATTTT.

The chain has TRBV10-3 and TRBJ2-1; D perhaps matches TRBD2 (5 bases). V was pared by 5 bases and J by 4 bases, with 15 bases between. Germline V lookup: CDR1 ENHRY, CDR2 SYGVKD. The CDR3 contains 15 residues. In DNA, the CDR3 is TGTGCCATCAGTTTAGAGACTATGAAATACAATGAGCAGTTCTTC. Translated: CAISLETMKYNEQFF.

This clone appeared a single time. The chain links TRBV3-1 (or the pseudogene TRBV3-2) to TRBJ1-2, with D maybe TRBD1 (5 bases). V dropped 4 bases and J dropped 8 bases, with 11 bases sitting between them. Germline-derived CDR1 and CDR2 are LGHDT and YNNKEL (reference sequence). This CDR3 comprises 12 residues. The CDR3 loop reads CASSPTGWGYTF. The CDR3 DNA reads TGTGCCAGCAGCCCTACAGGATGGGGCTACACCTTC.